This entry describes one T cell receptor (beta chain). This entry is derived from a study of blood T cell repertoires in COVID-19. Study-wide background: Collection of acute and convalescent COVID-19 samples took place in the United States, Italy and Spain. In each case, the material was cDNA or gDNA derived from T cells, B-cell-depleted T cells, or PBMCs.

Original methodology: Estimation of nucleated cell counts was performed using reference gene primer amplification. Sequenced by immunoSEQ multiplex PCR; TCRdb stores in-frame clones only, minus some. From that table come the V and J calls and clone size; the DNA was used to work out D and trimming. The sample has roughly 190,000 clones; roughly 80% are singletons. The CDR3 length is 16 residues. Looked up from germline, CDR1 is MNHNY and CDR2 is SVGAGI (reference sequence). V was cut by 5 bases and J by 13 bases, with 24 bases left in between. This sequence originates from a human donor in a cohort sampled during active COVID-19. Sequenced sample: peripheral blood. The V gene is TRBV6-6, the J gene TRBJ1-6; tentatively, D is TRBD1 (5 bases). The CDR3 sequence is CASSRPTVGGGVPLHF. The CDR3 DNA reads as TGTGCCAGCAGTCGACCGACCGTCGGGGGGGGTGTGCCCCTCCACTTT.